This T cell receptor beta chain originates from a study of response to subunit inactivated influenza vaccine. TCRdb itself ran the RT-PCR reads through MiXCR, one entry per CDR3 protein. The table includes 650,000 to 800,000 distinct CDR3 sequences, about 15% detected once. This CDR3 spans 15 amino acids. The V gene lost 1 base and the J gene lost 3 bases, with 11 bases spanning the gap. CDR1 is LGHNA and CDR2 is YNFKEQ in the germline V gene. The gene calls are TRBV4-2 and TRBJ2-3; TRBD2 might be the D (5 bases). The receptor's source is a man between 45 and 60 years old who received an inactivated influenza vaccine. This specimen consisted of PBMCs from blood, obtained around 14 days before vaccination. CDR3 coding DNA: TGTGCCAGCAGCCAAGGTGGAGGTCCGACAGATACGCAGTATTTT. It encodes CASSQGGGPTDTQYF.